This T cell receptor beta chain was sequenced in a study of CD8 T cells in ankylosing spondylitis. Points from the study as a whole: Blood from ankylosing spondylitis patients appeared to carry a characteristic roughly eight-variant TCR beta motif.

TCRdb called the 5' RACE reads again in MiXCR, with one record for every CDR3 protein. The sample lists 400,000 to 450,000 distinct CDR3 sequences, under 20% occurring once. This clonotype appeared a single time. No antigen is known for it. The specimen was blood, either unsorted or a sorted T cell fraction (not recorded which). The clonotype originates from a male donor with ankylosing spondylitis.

The CDR3 region has the DNA TGCGCCAGCAGTGACGGCGGGACAGTAGGCGAAAAACTGTTTTTT. Amino acid sequence: CASSDGGTVGEKLFF. The V gene is TRBV10-2, the J gene TRBJ1-4; 7 bases are a match to TRBD1. There are 15 residues in the CDR3. CDR1 and CDR2 (germline): WSHSY, SAAADI. V shed 3 bases, J shed 8 bases, and the junction held 9 bases outside the gene matches.